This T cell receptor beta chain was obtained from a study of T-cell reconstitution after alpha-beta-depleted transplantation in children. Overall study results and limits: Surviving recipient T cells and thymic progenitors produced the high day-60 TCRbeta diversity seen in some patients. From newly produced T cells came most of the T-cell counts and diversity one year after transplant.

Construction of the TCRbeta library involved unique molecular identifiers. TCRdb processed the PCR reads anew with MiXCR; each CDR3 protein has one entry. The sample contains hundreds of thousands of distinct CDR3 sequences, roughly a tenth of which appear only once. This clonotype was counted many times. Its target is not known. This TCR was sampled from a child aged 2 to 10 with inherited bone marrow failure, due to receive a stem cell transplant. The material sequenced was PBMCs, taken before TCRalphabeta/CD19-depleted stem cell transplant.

CDR3 protein: CASSFRTPHDGYTF. Here the CDR3 DNA reads TGCGCCAGCAGCTTCCGGACACCCCATGATGGCTACACCTTC. The rearrangement joins TRBV5-1 to TRBJ1-2; weak D call: TRBD1 (5 bases). The length of the CDR3 is 14 residues. V dropped 2 bases and J dropped 6 bases, with 14 bases sitting between them. Per germline, CDR1 SGHRS and CDR2 YFSETQ.